The 18 T cell receptor beta chains presented below share a single source sample, sequenced in a study of CD8 T cells in Susac syndrome. Random hexamers were used to reverse transcribe an amount of about 0.45 to 1 ug RNA. TCRdb independently ran MiXCR on the immunoSEQ multiplex PCR reads; one entry per CDR3 protein. The data hold nearly 110,000 distinct CDR3 sequences, with roughly 94% observed a single time. Source material: CD8+ T cells from PBMCs. The receptors shown here come from a human donor with Susac syndrome.

The J gene is TRBJ1-5, the V gene TRBV3-1; no clear D. The CDR3 spans 15 residues. Trimming took 0 bases from V and 4 from J, leaving 10 bases between them. Germline V gene lookup returns CDR1 LGHDT and CDR2 YNNKEL (reference sequence). CDR3 region: CASSQDLGWNQPQHF. The CDR3 nucleotides read TGTGCCAGCAGCCAAGATCTGGGGTGGAATCAGCCCCAGCATTTT.

V and J are TRBV24-1 and TRBJ2-1; D is undetermined. The ends were cut back, 5 bases at V and 4 bases at J, with 17 bases in the middle. Germline values: CDR1 KGHDR, CDR2 SFDVKD. This CDR3 spans 16 amino acids. CDR3 sequence reads: CATSGPGGVPYNEQFF. The CDR3 coding sequence is TGTGCCACCAGTGGTCCTGGTGGGGTCCCATACAATGAGCAGTTCTTC.

The rearrangement uses TRBV23-1 and TRBJ1-4; 10 positions match TRBD1. TRBV23-1 is recorded as an ORF, its role being uncertain. The ends lost 4 bases at V and 7 bases at J; junction bases unmatched: 9. The CDR3 contains 16 residues. The CDR3, as DNA: TGCGCCAGCAGTCCGGACAGGGGGATGCTCGGTGAAAAACTGTTTTTT. Protein product: CASSPDRGMLGEKLFF.

The chain has TRBV6-1 and TRBJ1-4; the D gene is possibly TRBD1 (6 bases). The V end was cut by 6 bases, the J end by 4 bases, with 18 bases between. Germline CDR1 is MNHNS and CDR2 is SASEGT. The CDR3 extends over 16 amino acids. The CDR3 sequence is CASRPTRRGDNEKLFF. The DNA for the CDR3 is TGTGCCAGCAGACCCACAAGGAGGGGGGATAATGAAAAACTGTTTTTT.

The chain joins TRBV6-4 to TRBJ2-1, with a weak D call TRBD1 (5 bases). The CDR3 sequence is 16 residues long. CDR1 and CDR2 (germline): MRHNA, SNTAGT. V lost 4 bases to trimming and J lost 3 bases, with 16 bases between them. The CDR3 protein is CASSVGPDSNYNEQFF. The CDR3 DNA reads TGTGCCAGCAGTGTAGGACCCGACAGTAACTACAATGAGCAGTTCTTC.

Only a few counts were recorded for this clonotype. This chain links TRBV20-1 with TRBJ2-7, with a weak D call TRBD1 (6 bases). There are 13 residues in the CDR3. V was trimmed by 3 bases and J by 3 bases, leaving 12 bases between them. The germline gives CDR1 DFQATT, CDR2 SNEGSKA (reference sequence). CDR3 coding DNA: TGCAGTGCTAGGGACAGTGCCGACTACGAGCAGTACTTC. This encodes CSARDSADYEQYF.

This chain joins TRBV27 and TRBJ1-1; D is undetermined. Germline CDR1 is MNHEY and CDR2 is SMNVEV (reference sequence). The CDR3 is made up of 13 amino acids. V was pared by 8 bases and J by 6 bases, with 16 bases between. The CDR3 region is CASGMIGMAEAFF. The CDR3 DNA is TGTGCCAGCGGGATGATCGGGATGGCTGAAGCTTTCTTT.

This clonotype was seen a handful of times. The chain links TRBV7-9 to TRBJ1-5; D remains ambiguous. From germline, CDR1 is SEHNR and CDR2 FQNEAQ (reference sequence). V was shortened by 2 bases and J by 4 bases, with 6 bases between the two germline ends. CDR3 length: 13 amino acids. The CDR3, as DNA: TGTGCCAGCAGCTTACTTCCAAATCAGCCCCAGCATTTT. This codes for CASSLLPNQPQHF.

CDR3 nucleotide sequence: TGTGCCAGCAGATCCCGTACAGGGTTGAACACTGAAGCTTTCTTT. Translated: CASRSRTGLNTEAFF. The V gene is TRBV11-2, the J gene TRBJ1-1, with a possible D match to TRBD1 (6 bases). The germline V and J ends were trimmed by 6 bases and 0 bases, with 14 bases remaining between them. Germline loops: CDR1 SGHAT, CDR2 FQNNGV. The CDR3 consists of 15 residues.

The chain combines TRBV6-5 with TRBJ1-1, with TRBD1 as a possible D gene (5 bases). The length of the CDR3 is 13 residues. Trimming took off 2 bases at V and 5 bases at J, with 9 bases between the two ends. Germline loops: CDR1 MNHEY, CDR2 SVGAGI. The CDR3 here is CASSYPGGTEAFF. CDR3 sequence (DNA): TGTGCCAGCAGTTACCCCGGGGGGACTGAAGCTTTCTTT.

A single count supports this clonotype. The chain is built from TRBV29-1 and TRBJ2-5, with 7 bases aligning to TRBD1. Germline values: CDR1 SQVTM, CDR2 ANQGSEA. This CDR3 has 16 residues. V lost 1 base and J lost 0; bases outside the gene matches: 8. The CDR3 DNA is TGCAGCGTTGAAGGGCTACTGGGACAGAACCAAGAGACCCAGTACTTC. Translating gives CSVEGLLGQNQETQYF.

The chain carries TRBV20-1 and TRBJ1-2; perhaps TRBD1 as D (6 bases). Trimming took off 3 bases at V and 0 bases at J, with 17 bases between the two ends. The CDR3 length is 16 residues. CDR1 DFQATT and CDR2 SNEGSKA come from the germline V gene (reference sequence). CDR3 residues: CSASGTGTQANYGYTF. The CDR3 region has the DNA TGCAGTGCTAGTGGCACCGGGACACAAGCTAACTATGGCTACACCTTC.

The chain joins TRBV19 to TRBJ1-2; 7 nucleotides agree with TRBD1. CDR3 length: 15 amino acids. Germline loops: CDR1 LNHDA, CDR2 SQIVND (reference sequence). Here the CDR3 DNA reads TGTGCTTGCAACGACAGGGACCAAGCTAACTATGGCTACACCTTC. Translating gives CACNDRDQANYGYTF.

This chain joins TRBV6-5 and TRBJ2-1; the match to TRBD2 covers 14 bases. V trimming: 2 bases; J trimming: 8 bases; junction bases outside the gene matches: 11. The CDR3 spans 18 residues. Germline V gene sequence: CDR1 MNHEY, CDR2 SVGAGI. The CDR3 DNA follows: TGTGCCAGCAGTTACGGATCGACTAGCGGGGGGGCGCGGGATGAGCAGTTCTTC. This codes for CASSYGSTSGGARDEQFF.

This clonotype occurred once. A junction end diverges from the germline sequence, so it may reflect a read error. The chain carries TRBV20-1 and TRBJ2-1; D is perhaps TRBD1 or TRBD2 (5 bases each). This CDR3 has 13 residues. Germline CDR1 reads DFQATT; CDR2 reads SNEGSKA (reference sequence). The CDR3 is CSLGTVYDNEQFF. For the CDR3, the DNA is TGTAGTTTGGGGACGGTTTACGACAATGAGCAGTTCTTC.

The chain has TRBV12-3 or TRBV12-4 and TRBJ2-2; D gene uncertain. This CDR3 has 10 amino acids. Trimming shortened V by 8 bases and J by 5 bases, and 3 bases separated the two germline ends. CDR3 coding DNA: TGTGCCAGCGGAACCGGGGAGCTGTTTTTT. Translated: CASGTGELFF.

The V and J genes are TRBV12-3 or TRBV12-4 and TRBJ2-3; TRBD1 matches at 8 bases. The CDR3 extends over 15 amino acids. After removal of 5 bases from V and 6 bases from J, the junction contained 10 bases not matched to a gene. CDR3 residues: CASSGGTGVLDTQYF. CDR3 nucleotide sequence: TGTGCCAGCAGTGGAGGGACAGGAGTTCTGGATACGCAGTATTTT.

The rearrangement joins TRBV25-1 to TRBJ1-6, with D perhaps matching TRBD1 (6 bases). Between the trimmed V and J ends, which lost 5 bases and 7 bases, there was a span of 12 bases. CDR1 and CDR2 (germline): MGHDK, SYGVNS. This CDR3 region has 14 residues. CDR3 sequence: CASSRPGQNSPLHF. The CDR3 DNA reads TGTGCCAGCAGTCGCCCGGGACAAAATTCACCCCTCCACTTT.